What follows are 22 T cell receptor beta chains derived from one specimen sequenced in a study of identical twins. TCRdb recomputed calls from the 5' RACE reads with MiXCR, one row per CDR3 protein. The sample lists roughly 690,000 distinct CDR3 sequences, over 5% occurring once. Sequencing was performed on naive T cells sorted from blood. Receptor source: a man between 18 and 35 years old in good health.

The chain is built from TRBV27 and TRBJ2-7; 11 bases match TRBD2. Germline-derived CDR1 and CDR2 are MNHEY and SMNVEV (reference sequence). This CDR3 contains 15 residues. V shed 4 bases and J 2 bases; nucleotides not matched to a gene: 4. CDR3 in amino acids: CASSSVAGGPYEQYF. CDR3 DNA sequence: TGTGCCAGCAGTTCGGTAGCGGGAGGGCCCTACGAGCAGTACTTC.

At least ten counts were recorded for this clonotype. The V gene is TRBV14, the J gene TRBJ2-1, with 10 bases matching TRBD2. The CDR3 is 16 amino acids. V dropped 4 bases and J dropped 6; count of bases not matched to a gene: 9. The germline CDR1 and CDR2 sequences are SGHDN and FVKESK. CDR3 nucleotides: TGTGCCAGCAGCCCCTTAGCGGGAGGTCAATCCAATGAGCAGTTCTTC. The encoded protein is CASSPLAGGQSNEQFF.

This clonotype was counted at least ten times. The rearrangement uses TRBV10-3 and TRBJ2-2, with D perhaps matching TRBD1 or TRBD2 (5 bases each). V lost 10 bases and J 4 bases, leaving 7 bases between the germline ends. The CDR3 runs 11 residues. Germline values: CDR1 ENHRY, CDR2 SYGVKD. The CDR3 loop reads CATGTTGELFF. The CDR3 DNA reads as TGTGCCACGGGGACCACCGGGGAGCTGTTTTTT.

In this sample, this clonotype turned up many times. The chain is built from TRBV7-8 and TRBJ1-3; no clear D. CDR1 is SGHVS, CDR2 FQNEAQ, per germline. CDR3 length equals 15 residues. The germline V and J ends were trimmed by 3 bases and 0 bases, with 9 bases remaining between them. CDR3 residues: CASSLGSSSGNTIYF. The DNA of the CDR3 is TGTGCCAGCAGCTTGGGGTCCTCCTCTGGAAACACCATATATTTT.

This clonotype was found a few times. The J gene is TRBJ2-7, the V gene TRBV11-2, with D maybe TRBD2 (6 bases). Trimming pared 5 bases from V and 2 bases from J, leaving 16 bases between. This CDR3 is 15 amino acids long. CDR1 and CDR2 from the germline V gene are SGHAT and FQNNGV. The CDR3 bases are TGTGCCAGCAGCCTAACTGGGCGGGACGCCTACGAGCAGTACGTC. Translated: CASSLTGRDAYEQYV.

In this sample, this clonotype turned up many times. The chain links TRBV4-2 to TRBJ1-1; D perhaps matches TRBD1 (5 bases). V was shortened by 0 bases and J by 5 bases, with 10 bases between the two germline ends. The CDR3 length is 14 residues. CDR1 is LGHNA and CDR2 is YNFKEQ in the germline V gene. This CDR3 is CASSQDRGGTEAFF. The DNA for the CDR3 is TGTGCCAGCAGCCAAGATCGTGGGGGAACTGAAGCTTTCTTT.

This clonotype was counted only a few times. The chain joins TRBV20-1 to TRBJ1-3; TRBD1 matches 8 bases. The germline V gene has CDR1 DFQATT and CDR2 SNEGSKA (reference sequence). V lost 3 bases to trimming and J lost 2 bases; unmatched junction nucleotides: 6. CDR3 length: 15 amino acids. The CDR3 loop reads CSARDRAGPGNTIYF. CDR3 bases: TGCAGTGCTAGGGACAGGGCCGGCCCTGGAAACACCATATATTTT.

This clonotype has only a few counts. The gene calls are TRBV14 and TRBJ2-3; no clear D gene. CDR1 is SGHDN and CDR2 is FVKESK in the germline V gene. There are 15 residues in the CDR3. Trimming removed 1 base at V and 4 bases at J, with 12 bases between. CDR3 loop: CASSQGFGPADTQYF. Written as DNA, the CDR3 is TGTGCCAGCAGCCAAGGGTTCGGCCCGGCAGATACGCAGTATTTT.

The chain is built from TRBV30 and TRBJ1-2; the D gene is possibly TRBD1 (6 bases). Germline CDR1 and CDR2: GTSNPN and SVGIG (reference sequence). This CDR3 has 14 amino acids. V was clipped by 5 bases and J by 2 bases, with 15 bases between them. The CDR3 protein is CAWSNRDINYGYTF. As DNA, the CDR3 is TGTGCCTGGTCCAACCGGGACATAAACTATGGCTACACCTTC.

Ten or more counts support this clonotype. The chain employs TRBV12-3 or TRBV12-4 and TRBJ2-1; D perhaps matches TRBD2 (5 bases). The ends were cut back, 3 bases at V and 7 bases at J, with 19 bases in the middle. This CDR3 is 16 amino acids long. The CDR3 nucleotides are TGTGCCAGCAGTTTTGGTACTAGTGGAGGATTAAATGAGCAGTTCTTC. It is translated as CASSFGTSGGLNEQFF.

This clonotype came up many times. V is TRBV20-1 and J is TRBJ2-5, with a possible D match to TRBD2 (5 bases). V was pared by 6 bases and J by 0 bases, with 14 bases between. Per the germline V gene, CDR1 is DFQATT and CDR2 is SNEGSKA (reference sequence). The CDR3 is 14 amino acids. The CDR3 DNA reads as TGCAGTGCCGCTAAGGGAGCGGACCAAGAGACCCAGTACTTC. It translates to CSAAKGADQETQYF.

This clonotype was observed many times. V and J are TRBV15 and TRBJ2-1; D call uncertain. The CDR3 consists of 12 residues. V lost 4 bases and J 9 bases, leaving 10 bases between the germline ends. Germline assignment: CDR1 LNHNV and CDR2 YYDKDF (reference sequence). DNA of the CDR3: TGTGCCACCAGCAAGGCGGAGCCTGAGCAGTTCTTC. Translated, it gives CATSKAEPEQFF.

This clonotype was counted many times. The chain links TRBV12-3 or TRBV12-4 to TRBJ2-1; TRBD2 aligns across 10 bases. V was pared by 5 bases and J by 6 bases, with 4 bases of the junction left unmatched. The CDR3 is 14 residues long. The CDR3 nucleotides are TGTGCCAGCAGTCCTAGCGGGAGCTTCAATGAGCAGTTCTTC. This codes for CASSPSGSFNEQFF.

The sample holds many counts of this clonotype. V is TRBV6-1 and J is TRBJ2-7; TRBD1 is a possible D gene (7 bases). V was pared by 11 bases and J by 0 bases, with 11 bases between. The CDR3 spans 12 residues. Germline CDR1 MNHNS, CDR2 SASEGT. In DNA form, the CDR3 reads TGTGCCGGAGGGGACAGCTCCTACGAGCAGTACTTC. The encoded protein is CAGGDSSYEQYF.

This chain joins TRBV6-1 and TRBJ2-3; maybe TRBD1 (6 bases). Deletions cut 1 base from V and 6 bases from J, with 23 bases between. The CDR3 length is 18 residues. CDR1 and CDR2 from the germline V gene are MNHNS and SASEGT. The CDR3 sequence is CASSEGVFEDSRGDTQYF. As DNA, the CDR3 is TGTGCCAGCAGTGAAGGGGTATTTGAGGACAGCCGAGGCGATACGCAGTATTTT.

Many counts were recorded for this clonotype. The chain has TRBV5-1 and TRBJ2-7, with D unclear. Germline V gene lookup returns CDR1 SGHRS and CDR2 YFSETQ. V was clipped by 0 bases and J by 4 bases, with 11 bases between them. The CDR3 consists of 14 residues. This chain's CDR3 is CASSLDSREYEQYF. In DNA, the CDR3 is TGCGCCAGCAGCTTGGATTCGCGTGAATACGAGCAGTACTTC.

This clonotype was counted only a few times. The chain employs TRBV29-1 and TRBJ2-3, with a possible D match to TRBD2 (6 bases). The CDR3 covers 13 residues. Trimming left V 1 base short and J 7 bases short, with 12 bases between. Germline V gene sequence: CDR1 SQVTM, CDR2 ANQGSEA. The CDR3 here is CSVEGSGENTQYF. CDR3 DNA sequence: TGCAGCGTTGAAGGGTCGGGAGAAAATACGCAGTATTTT.

The CDR3 sequence is CASSRVRDIEAFF. The CDR3, as DNA: TGTGCCAGCAGTCGTGTCAGGGACATTGAAGCTTTCTTT. The V and J genes are TRBV11-2 and TRBJ1-1, with D possibly TRBD1 on 6 matching bases. The CDR3 covers 13 residues. Germline V gene sequence: CDR1 SGHAT, CDR2 FQNNGV. With 6 bases removed from V and 7 bases from J, the gap between germline ends came to 15 bases.

This clonotype was seen more than once but under ten times. The chain employs TRBV18 and TRBJ1-5, with 8 bases matching TRBD1. Per the germline V gene, CDR1 is KGHSH and CDR2 is LQKENI. This CDR3 has 15 amino acids. The trim removed 2 bases at V and 6 bases at J, leaving 6 bases unmatched. The CDR3 loop is CASSPAGQGVQPQHF. The CDR3, as DNA: TGTGCCAGCTCACCAGCAGGACAGGGAGTTCAGCCCCAGCATTTT. The variable domain in full, with the rest retrieved from reference TRBV18 and TRBJ1-5, is NAGVMQNPRHLVRRRGQEARLRCSPMKGHSHVYWYRQLPEEGLKFMVYLQKENIIDESGMPKERFSAEFPKEGPSILRIQQVVRGDSAAYFCASSPAGQGVQPQHFGDGTRLSIL.

About this clonotype itself: A much larger clone lies a single base off, so this may be a read error. The chain carries TRBV6-2 or TRBV6-3 and TRBJ2-7; 10 bases fit TRBD2. Germline V gene data show CDR1 as MNHEY and CDR2 as SVGEGT. The CDR3 is 14 amino acids. CDR3 residues: CASGYRAGGAEQYF. CDR3 DNA: TGTGCCAGCGGTTACCGAGCGGGAGGGGCCGAGCAGTACTTC.

This clonotype was seen at least ten times. V is TRBV6-5 and J is TRBJ2-1; 15 bases align to TRBD2. The CDR3 is 15 amino acids. J gave up 7 bases and V 2 bases, and 0 bases lay outside the gene matches. The germline CDR1 and CDR2 sequences are MNHEY and SVGAGI. CDR3: CASSYGTSGRNEQFF. The CDR3 coding sequence is TGTGCCAGCAGTTACGGGACTAGCGGGAGGAATGAGCAGTTCTTC.

This clonotype was counted once. A much larger clone differs by one base, so this may be a read error. The CDR3: CSETTVPYERYF. The CDR3 DNA reads TGCAGTGAGACCACCGTCCCCTACGAGCGGTACTTC. The rearrangement links TRBV20-1 to TRBJ2-7, with D unclear. CDR3 length: 12 amino acids. Germline V gene lookup returns CDR1 DFQATT and CDR2 SNEGSKA (reference sequence).